Listed here are 18 T cell receptor beta chains from one sample, sequenced in a study of beta chain features in type 1 diabetes. Of the isolated RNA, all was reverse transcribed, and so the sequenced material was expressed TCRB transcripts. Only in-frame clones appear in the TCRdb table, and some are missing; sequencing was by immunoSEQ multiplex PCR. The repertoire consists of hundreds of thousands of clones, with 15% occurring once and the leading ten covering 0.07% to 0.095%. Source material: naive CD4+ T cells from blood. These receptors came from a man in his late teens or twenties in good health.

This clone was seen only a few times. The V call is TRBV10-1, the J call TRBJ1-1; D gene unclear. Germline V gives CDR1 WNHNN, CDR2 SYGVQD (reference sequence). The CDR3 has 8 amino acids. V lost 0 bases to trimming and J lost 13 bases, with 0 bases between them. The CDR3 region is CASSESFF. CDR3 sequence (DNA): TGCGCCAGCAGTGAGTCTTTCTTT.

Only a few counts were recorded for this clone. J is TRBJ2-5 and V is TRBV5-4; D ambiguous. The CDR3 has 13 residues. CDR1 and CDR2 from the germline V gene are SGHNT and YYREEE (reference sequence). V was pared by 2 bases and J by 2 bases, with 7 bases between. The CDR3 nucleotides are TGTGCCAGCAGCTTCGCAGCTCAAGAGACCCAGTACTTC. Its protein is CASSFAAQETQYF.

The chain combines TRBV5-1 with TRBJ2-3, with D perhaps matching TRBD1 or TRBD2 (5 bases each). Trimming shortened V by 3 bases and J by 0 bases, and 5 bases separated the two germline ends. Germline V gene data show CDR1 as SGHRS and CDR2 as YFSETQ. CDR3 size: 13 residues. The DNA of the CDR3 is TGCGCCAGCAGCTGGGACAGCACAGATACGCAGTATTTT. It specifies CASSWDSTDTQYF.

This clone was counted between two and nine times. CDR3 in DNA: TGTGCCAGCAGCTATAACTCCCGGGACAGGGCTGGTGGCTACACCTTC. It yields the protein CASSYNSRDRAGGYTF. The chain combines TRBV9 with TRBJ1-2; 9 bases fit TRBD1. The CDR3 has 16 amino acids. V was clipped by 4 bases and J by 7 bases; unmatched bases: 14. Germline-derived CDR1 and CDR2 are SGDLS and YYNGEE.

The chain has TRBV2 and TRBJ1-1; no clear D gene. Germline assignment: CDR1 SNHLY and CDR2 FYNNEI. The CDR3 contains 15 residues. V was shortened by 2 bases and J by 1 base, with 11 bases between the two germline ends. The CDR3: CASSENNNSNTEAFF. CDR3 in DNA: TGTGCCAGCAGTGAAAACAATAATTCGAACACTGAAGCTTTCTTT.

This clone was found a few times. This rearrangement joins TRBV11-2 to TRBJ2-7; TRBD2 matches at 11 bases. Germline CDR1 is SGHAT and CDR2 is FQNNGV. Unmatched junction bases numbered 10, after V lost 6 bases and J lost 3 bases. The CDR3 has 16 residues. The CDR3 spells CASRIISSGRFYEQYF. For the CDR3, the DNA is TGTGCCAGCAGGATTATTTCTAGCGGGAGGTTCTACGAGCAGTACTTC.

Written as DNA, the CDR3 is TGTGCCAGCAGCTTAGAGGCTAGCGGGAGTCGGAAGACCCAGTACTTC. This gives the protein CASSLEASGSRKTQYF. The rearrangement uses TRBV11-2 and TRBJ2-5; 10 bases map to TRBD2. The CDR3 covers 16 residues. CDR1 and CDR2 (germline): SGHAT, FQNNGV. The V and J ends lost 0 bases and 6 bases, in that order; junction bases with no gene match: 7.

This clone has a handful of counts. The genes are TRBV28 and TRBJ2-7; 7 bases fit TRBD1. CDR1 is MDHEN and CDR2 is SYDVKM in the germline V gene. The CDR3 loop spans 14 amino acids. J gave up 3 bases and V 2 bases, and 4 bases lay outside the gene matches. CDR3 sequence reads: CASSLAGGNYEQYF. CDR3 nucleotide sequence: TGTGCCAGCAGTTTAGCAGGGGGTAACTACGAGCAGTACTTC.

The J gene is TRBJ2-5, the V gene TRBV9; 8 bases fit TRBD1. V gave up 0 bases and J gave up 5 bases; unmatched junction bases: 6. This CDR3 has 15 residues. The germline V gene has CDR1 SGDLS and CDR2 YYNGEE. CDR3 nucleotides: TGTGCCAGCAGCGTAGCTCAGGGGGCGAAGGAGACCCAGTACTTC. This translates into CASSVAQGAKETQYF.

CDR3 nucleotides: TGTGCCAGCAGTTCCCTACAAATTAGCACAGATACGCAGTATTTT. Encoded protein: CASSSLQISTDTQYF. This chain uses TRBV27 with TRBJ2-3, with no clear D. Trimming stripped 4 bases from V and 0 bases from J, with 11 bases between. This CDR3 spans 15 amino acids. Germline V gene lookup returns CDR1 MNHEY and CDR2 SMNVEV (reference sequence).

This clone has more than one count but fewer than ten. The rearrangement joins TRBV7-2 to TRBJ2-4; D could derive from TRBD1 or TRBD2 (6 bases each). V was trimmed by 6 bases and J by 6 bases, leaving 18 bases between them. The V gene's germline CDR1 is SGHTA and CDR2 FQGNSA. The CDR3 covers 15 residues. In DNA, the CDR3 is TGTGCCAGCAGGAGGGGGGAGCAGGGGAGAAACATTCAGTACTTC. This gives the protein CASRRGEQGRNIQYF.

This clone was counted only a few times. The chain carries TRBV16 and TRBJ2-3; D may be TRBD1 (6 bases). Trimming removed 2 bases from V and 7 bases from J, with 13 bases in between. Germline loops: CDR1 KGHSY, CDR2 FQNENV. The CDR3 has 14 amino acids. CDR3 in DNA: TGTGCCAGCAGCCAAATGCGGACAGATAATACGCAGTATTTT. This sequence encodes CASSQMRTDNTQYF.

This clone was picked up a small number of times. This chain joins TRBV6-1 and TRBJ2-5, with a tentative D call TRBD2 (5 bases). Germline-derived CDR1 and CDR2 are MNHNS and SASEGT. The V end lost 4 bases, the J end lost 2 bases, and 17 bases lay between the germline ends. CDR3 size: 16 residues. CDR3 sequence: CASSGLRWEFQETQYF. DNA for the CDR3: TGTGCCAGCAGTGGCCTGCGTTGGGAGTTTCAAGAGACCCAGTACTTC.

In its sample, this clone was seen a few times. The J gene is TRBJ2-6, the V gene TRBV7-9, with 8 bases aligning to TRBD2. The CDR3 sequence is 17 residues long. CDR1 SEHNR and CDR2 FQNEAQ come from the germline V gene (reference sequence). The junction had 2 bases not matched to a gene; V was cut back by 0 bases and J by 1 base. The CDR3 is CASSLALAGSGANVLTF. Here the CDR3 DNA reads TGTGCCAGCAGCTTAGCCTTAGCGGGGTCTGGGGCCAACGTCCTGACTTTC.

This chain joins TRBV7-9 and TRBJ1-6, with D uncertain. This CDR3 region has 12 residues. V dropped 1 base and J dropped 11 bases, with 6 bases sitting between them. CDR1 and CDR2 (germline): SEHNR, FQNEAQ (reference sequence). CDR3 DNA sequence: TGTGCCAGCAGCTTAGTTCTCGCACCCCTCCACTTT. It translates to CASSLVLAPLHF. Full variable domain (rest looked up from reference TRBV7-9 and TRBJ1-6): DTGVSQNPRHKITKRGQNVTFRCDPISEHNRLYWYRQTLGQGPEFLTYFQNEAQLEKSRLLSDRFSAERPKGSFSTLEIQRTEQGDSAMYLCASSLVLAPLHFGNGTRLTVT.

This clone was seen a handful of times. This chain links TRBV7-2 with TRBJ2-3; D possibly corresponds to TRBD2 (6 bases). Per the germline V gene, CDR1 is SGHTA and CDR2 is FQGNSA. The CDR3 sequence is 17 residues long. V lost 2 bases, J lost 2 bases, and 17 bases lay in between. The CDR3 DNA reads as TGTGCCAGCAGCTTAAGGCCAACTAGCCAAAACACAGATACGCAGTATTTT. Protein: CASSLRPTSQNTDTQYF.

The gene calls are TRBV28 and TRBJ2-3, with unresolved D. Germline lookup yields CDR1 MDHEN and CDR2 SYDVKM. The V gene lost 2 bases and the J gene lost 5 bases, with 17 bases spanning the gap. CDR3 size: 16 residues. CDR3 residues: CASSLPWGRLGDTQYF. CDR3 nucleotide sequence: TGTGCCAGCAGTTTACCGTGGGGAAGGCTTGGAGATACGCAGTATTTT.

The rearrangement joins TRBV28 to TRBJ2-7, with D possibly being TRBD2 (5 bases). Germline CDR1 reads MDHEN; CDR2 reads SYDVKM. The CDR3 is made up of 13 amino acids. V was clipped by 3 bases and J by 2 bases, with 8 bases between them. The CDR3 is CASSFGGTYEQYF. CDR3 nucleotide sequence: TGTGCCAGCAGTTTCGGAGGAACCTACGAGCAGTACTTC.